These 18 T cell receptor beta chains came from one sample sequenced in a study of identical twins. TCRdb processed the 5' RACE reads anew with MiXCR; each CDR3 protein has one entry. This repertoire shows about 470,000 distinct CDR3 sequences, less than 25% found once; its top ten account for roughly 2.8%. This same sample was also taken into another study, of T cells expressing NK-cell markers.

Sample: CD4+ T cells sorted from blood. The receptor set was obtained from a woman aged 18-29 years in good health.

The CDR3 nucleotides are TGTGCCAGCAGCTTAAATCGACCTGAAGCTTTCTTT. It codes for CASSLNRPEAFF. The chain has TRBV7-9 and TRBJ1-1; D not certain. Germline CDR1 SEHNR, CDR2 FQNEAQ (reference sequence). This CDR3 has 12 amino acids. The V gene lost 2 bases and the J gene lost 6 bases, with 7 bases spanning the gap.

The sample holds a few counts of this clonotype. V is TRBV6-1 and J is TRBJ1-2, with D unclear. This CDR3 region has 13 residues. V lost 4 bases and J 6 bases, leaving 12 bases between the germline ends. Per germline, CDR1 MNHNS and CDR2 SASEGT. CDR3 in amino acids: CASSVGSRDGYTF. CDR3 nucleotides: TGTGCCAGCAGTGTCGGTAGTCGGGATGGCTACACCTTC.

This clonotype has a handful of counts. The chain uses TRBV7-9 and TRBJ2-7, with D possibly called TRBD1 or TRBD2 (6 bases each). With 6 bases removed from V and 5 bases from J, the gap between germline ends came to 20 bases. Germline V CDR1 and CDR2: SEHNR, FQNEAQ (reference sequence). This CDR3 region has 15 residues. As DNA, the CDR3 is TGTGCCAGCAGTCTTAACGGGCAGGGGAGGAACGAGCAGTACTTC. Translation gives CASSLNGQGRNEQYF.

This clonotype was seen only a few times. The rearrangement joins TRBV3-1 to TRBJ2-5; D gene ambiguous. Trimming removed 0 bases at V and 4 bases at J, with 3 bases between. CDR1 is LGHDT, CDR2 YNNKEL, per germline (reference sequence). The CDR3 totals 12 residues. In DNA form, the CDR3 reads TGTGCCAGCAGCCAAGAAGGAGAGACCCAGTACTTC. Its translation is CASSQEGETQYF.

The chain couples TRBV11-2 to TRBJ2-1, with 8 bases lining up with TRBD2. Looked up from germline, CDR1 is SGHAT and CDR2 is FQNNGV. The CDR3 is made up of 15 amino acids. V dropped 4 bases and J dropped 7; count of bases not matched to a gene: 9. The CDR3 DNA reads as TGTGCCAGCAGCTCCCTTAGCGGGATTAGGAATGAGCAGTTCTTC. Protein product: CASSSLSGIRNEQFF.

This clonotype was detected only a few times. The CDR3 spells CATSDSGIAGFENEQFF. As DNA, the CDR3 is TGTGCCACCAGTGATAGCGGGATAGCGGGGTTCGAGAATGAGCAGTTCTTC. The chain is built from TRBV24-1 and TRBJ2-1; 8 bases fit TRBD2. Germline assignment: CDR1 KGHDR and CDR2 SFDVKD. With 3 bases clipped from V and 7 bases from J, the junction kept 13 bases outside the gene matches. This CDR3 comprises 17 residues.

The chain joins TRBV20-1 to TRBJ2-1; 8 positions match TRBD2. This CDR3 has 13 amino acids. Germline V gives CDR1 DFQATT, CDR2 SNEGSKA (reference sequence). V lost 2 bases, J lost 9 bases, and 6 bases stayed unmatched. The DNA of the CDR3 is TGCAGTGCTAGACTGGGACTAGACGGTGAGCAGTTCTTC. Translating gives CSARLGLDGEQFF.

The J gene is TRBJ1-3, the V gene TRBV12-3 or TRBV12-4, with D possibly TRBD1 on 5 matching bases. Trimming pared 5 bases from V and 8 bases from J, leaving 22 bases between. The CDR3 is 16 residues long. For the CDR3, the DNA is TGTGCCAGCAGTCCCCCAATGGGTTTCGGAGGGGACACCATATATTTT. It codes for CASSPPMGFGGDTIYF.

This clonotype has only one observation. The CDR3 bases are TGCGCCAGCAGCCGAAGATCTTGGGGCGACGACTACAATGAGCAGTTCTTC. Amino acid sequence: CASSRRSWGDDYNEQFF. The rearrangement uses TRBV4-3 and TRBJ2-1; D is possibly TRBD1 (5 bases). With 4 bases removed from V and 3 bases from J, the gap between germline ends came to 19 bases. Germline V gene data show CDR1 as LGHNA and CDR2 as YSLEER. This CDR3 is built from 17 residues.

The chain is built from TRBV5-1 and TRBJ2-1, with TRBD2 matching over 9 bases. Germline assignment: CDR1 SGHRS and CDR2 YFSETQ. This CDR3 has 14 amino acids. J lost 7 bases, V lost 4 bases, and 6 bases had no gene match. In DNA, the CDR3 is TGCGCCAGCAGCCGTCCGGGACTAGCAAATGAGCAGTTCTTC. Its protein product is CASSRPGLANEQFF.

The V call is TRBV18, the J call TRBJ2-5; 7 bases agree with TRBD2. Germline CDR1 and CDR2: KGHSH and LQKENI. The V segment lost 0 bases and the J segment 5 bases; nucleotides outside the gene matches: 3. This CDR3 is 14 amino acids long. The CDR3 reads CASSPPSGVETQYF. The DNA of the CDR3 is TGTGCCAGCTCACCACCGAGCGGGGTCGAGACCCAGTACTTC. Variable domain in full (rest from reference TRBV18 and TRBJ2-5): NAGVMQNPRHLVRRRGQEARLRCSPMKGHSHVYWYRQLPEEGLKFMVYLQKENIIDESGMPKERFSAEFPKEGPSILRIQQVVRGDSAAYFCASSPPSGVETQYFGPGTRLLVL.

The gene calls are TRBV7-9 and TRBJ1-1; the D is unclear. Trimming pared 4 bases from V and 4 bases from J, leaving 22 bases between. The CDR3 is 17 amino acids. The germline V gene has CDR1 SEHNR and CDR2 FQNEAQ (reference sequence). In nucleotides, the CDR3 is TGTGCCAGCAGCTATACCGAGGGTGAAGGGCGAGGCACTGAAGCTTTCTTT. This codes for CASSYTEGEGRGTEAFF.

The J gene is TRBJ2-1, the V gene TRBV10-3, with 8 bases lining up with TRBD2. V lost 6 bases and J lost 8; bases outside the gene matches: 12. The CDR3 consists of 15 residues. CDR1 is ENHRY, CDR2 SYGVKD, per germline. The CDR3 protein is CAIRGGAGGLDEQFF. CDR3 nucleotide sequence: TGTGCCATCAGGGGGGGGGCGGGAGGACTCGATGAGCAGTTCTTC.

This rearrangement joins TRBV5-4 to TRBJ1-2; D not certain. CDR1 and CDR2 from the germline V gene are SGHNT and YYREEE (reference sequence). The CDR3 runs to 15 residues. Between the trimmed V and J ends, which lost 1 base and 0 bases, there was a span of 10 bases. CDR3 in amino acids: CASSLNGLTNYGYTF. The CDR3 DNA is TGTGCCAGCAGCTTGAACGGCCTTACTAACTATGGCTACACCTTC.

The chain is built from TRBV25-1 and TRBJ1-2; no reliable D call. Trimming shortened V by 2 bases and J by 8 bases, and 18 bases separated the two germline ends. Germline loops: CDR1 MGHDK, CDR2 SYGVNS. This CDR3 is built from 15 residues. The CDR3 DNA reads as TGTGCCAGCAGTGAAAGGAGCCAGGACTCCGGGGGCTACACCTTC. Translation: CASSERSQDSGGYTF.

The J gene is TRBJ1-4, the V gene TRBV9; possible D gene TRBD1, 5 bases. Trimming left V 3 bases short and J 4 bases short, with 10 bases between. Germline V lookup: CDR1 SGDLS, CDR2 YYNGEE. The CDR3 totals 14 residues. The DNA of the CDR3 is TGTGCCAGCAGCGAGGACCAGGGTAATGAAAAACTGTTTTTT. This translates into CASSEDQGNEKLFF.

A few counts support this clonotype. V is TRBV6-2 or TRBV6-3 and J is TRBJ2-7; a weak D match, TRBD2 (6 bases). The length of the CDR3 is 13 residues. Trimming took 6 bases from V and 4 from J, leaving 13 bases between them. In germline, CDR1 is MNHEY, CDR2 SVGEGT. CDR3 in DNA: TGTGCCAGCAGCCGGGACTTCCAATACGAGCAGTACTTC. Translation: CASSRDFQYEQYF.

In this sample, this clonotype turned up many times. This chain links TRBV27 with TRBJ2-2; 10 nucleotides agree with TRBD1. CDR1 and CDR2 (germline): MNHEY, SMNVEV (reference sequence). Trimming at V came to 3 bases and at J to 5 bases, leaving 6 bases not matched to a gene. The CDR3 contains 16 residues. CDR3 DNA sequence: TGTGCCAGCAGTTTTCCAAGACAGGGGGCGACCGGGGAGCTGTTTTTT. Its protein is CASSFPRQGATGELFF.